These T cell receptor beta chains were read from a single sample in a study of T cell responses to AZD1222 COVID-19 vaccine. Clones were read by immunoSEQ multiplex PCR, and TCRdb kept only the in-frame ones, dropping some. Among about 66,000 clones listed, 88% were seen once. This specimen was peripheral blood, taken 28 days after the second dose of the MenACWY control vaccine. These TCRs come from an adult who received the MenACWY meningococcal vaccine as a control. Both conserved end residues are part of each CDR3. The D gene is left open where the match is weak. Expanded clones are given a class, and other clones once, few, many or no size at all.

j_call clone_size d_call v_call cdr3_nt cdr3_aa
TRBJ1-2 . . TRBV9 TGTGCCAGCAGCGTTACCACAGGCACTTTTAACTATGGCTACACCTTC CASSVTTGTFNYGYTF
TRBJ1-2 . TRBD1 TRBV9 TGTGCCAGCAGCGCCGGGACAGTCTATGGCTACACCTTC CASSAGTVYGYTF
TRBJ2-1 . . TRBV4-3 TGCGCCAGCAGCCCCCAGGGAGGGGGAAACAATGAGCAGTTCTTC CASSPQGGGNNEQFF
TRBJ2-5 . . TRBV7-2 TGTGCCAGCAGCTTAGGATATAGCGGAGCACAAGAGACCCAGTACTTC CASSLGYSGAQETQYF
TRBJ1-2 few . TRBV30 TGTGCCTGGAGCTCGGGGGCGGTTAGCTACACCTTC CAWSSGAVSYTF
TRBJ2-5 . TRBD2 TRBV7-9 TGTGCCAGCAGCCCGGGACTAGCGGGGGGGAGACAAGAGACCCAGTACTTC CASSPGLAGGRQETQYF
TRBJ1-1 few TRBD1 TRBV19 TGTGCCAGTAGTATTCAGGACAGGGGGGAAGCTTTCTTT CASSIQDRGEAFF
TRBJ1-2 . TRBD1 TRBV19 TGTGCCAGTACCCGGGACAGGGAAGGGTATGGCTACACCTTC CASTRDREGYGYTF
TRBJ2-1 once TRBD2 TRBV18 TGTGCCAGCTCACCACCGACCGGCGGGAGGGGGAATGAGCAGTTCTTC CASSPPTGGRGNEQFF
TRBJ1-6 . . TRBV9 TGTGCCAGCAGTGGACCGACGGATAATTCACCCCTCCACTTT CASSGPTDNSPLHF
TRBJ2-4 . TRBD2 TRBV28 TGTGCCAGCAGTTCGAAGCGGCTAGCGGGAGGGCGGGAGGCCAAAAACATTCAGTACTTC CASSSKRLAGGREAKNIQYF
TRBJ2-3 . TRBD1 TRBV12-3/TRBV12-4 TGTGCCAGCAGTTTAGCCCCGGCAGGGGGCCGGTATTTT CASSLAPAGGRYF
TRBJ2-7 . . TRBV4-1 TGCGCCAGCAGCCAACCTCACGAGCAGTACTTC CASSQPHEQYF
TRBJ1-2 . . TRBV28 TGTGCCAGCAGTTTGCAGGGGATCTTGGGCACCTTC CASSLQGILGTF
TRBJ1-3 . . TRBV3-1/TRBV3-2 TGTGCCAGCAGCCATTCTGGAAACACCATATATTTT CASSHSGNTIYF
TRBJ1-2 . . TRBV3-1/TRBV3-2 TGTGCCAGCAGCTCCGGCTCAGGTCCCTCGAACTATGGCTACACCTTC CASSSGSGPSNYGYTF
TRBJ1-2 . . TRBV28 TGTGCCAGCAGTCTTGTAGGTGTCAACTATGGCTACACCTTC CASSLVGVNYGYTF
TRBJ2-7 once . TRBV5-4 TGTGCCAGCAGCCGCCCCCGCTCCTACGAGCAGTACTTC CASSRPRSYEQYF
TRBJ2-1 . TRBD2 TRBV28 TGTGCCAGCAGTCCGGGGGGTGAGCAGTTCTTC CASSPGGEQFF
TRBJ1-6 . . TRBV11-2 TGTGCCAGCAGCGCCCTAGAGTGGAATTCACCCCTCCACTTT CASSALEWNSPLHF
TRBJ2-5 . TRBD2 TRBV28 TGTGCCAGCAGCGTCGGGGGGGCTAGTGTGACCCAGTACTTC CASSVGGASVTQYF
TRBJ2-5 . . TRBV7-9 TGTGCCAGCACCCCGGGGGGCGCAGAGACCCAGTACTTC CASTPGGAETQYF
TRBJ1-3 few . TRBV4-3 TGCGCCAGCAGCCAAGACCACAGGGAGTCTGGAAACACCATATATTTT CASSQDHRESGNTIYF
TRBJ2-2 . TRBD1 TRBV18 TGTGCCAGCTCACCACAAGATATACAGGGGGCGACCGGGGAGCTGTTTTTT CASSPQDIQGATGELFF
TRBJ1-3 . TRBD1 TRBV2 TGTGCCAGCAGCGAGACAGGGGTAGGGGGAGACACCATATATTTT CASSETGVGGDTIYF
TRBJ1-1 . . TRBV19 TGTGCCAGTAGTATAGACAGAGTGAACACTGAAGCTTTCTTT CASSIDRVNTEAFF
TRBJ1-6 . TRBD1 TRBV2 TGTGCCAGCACCCTGGGACAGGGGAATTCACCCCTCCACTTT CASTLGQGNSPLHF
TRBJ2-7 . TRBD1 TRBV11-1 TGTGCCAGCAGCTTAACACAGGGGGTCTACGAGCAGTACTTC CASSLTQGVYEQYF
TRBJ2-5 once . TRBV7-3 TGTGCCAGCAGCTCCCAGGGTAGCGCCGGGACCCAGTACTTC CASSSQGSAGTQYF
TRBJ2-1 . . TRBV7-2 TGTGCCAGCAGCCCCGTGGGGGCGTTTAAGCAGTTCTTC CASSPVGAFKQFF
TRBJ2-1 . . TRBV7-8 TGTGCCAGCAGCTCGGACCCCTCCTACAATGAGCAGTTCTTC CASSSDPSYNEQFF
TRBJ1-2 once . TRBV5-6 TGTGCCAGCAGCTTCGCTAGGTCACGTGGCTACACCTTC CASSFARSRGYTF
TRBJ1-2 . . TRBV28 TGTGCCAGCAGTTTATTCCCCGAGACACAGCGTCATGGCTACACCTTC CASSLFPETQRHGYTF
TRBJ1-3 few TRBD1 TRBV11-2 TGTGCCAGCAGCTTGGGACAGGTCCTTACCGGAAACACCATATATTTT CASSLGQVLTGNTIYF
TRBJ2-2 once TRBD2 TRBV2 TGTGCCAGCAGTGACGTGGCGGGAGGGCACACCGGGGAGCTGTTTTTT CASSDVAGGHTGELFF
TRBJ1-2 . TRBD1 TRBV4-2 TGTGCCAGCAGCCCGGAACGAAAGGGACAGGGCACCGATTTCTATGGCTACACCTTC CASSPERKGQGTDFYGYTF
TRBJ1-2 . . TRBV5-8 TGTGCCAGCAGCTATCTCAACAAATACTATGGCTACACCTTC CASSYLNKYYGYTF
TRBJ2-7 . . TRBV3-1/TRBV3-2 TGTGCCAGCAGCCAATCTAACGGGGCTTTCTACGAGCAGTACTTC CASSQSNGAFYEQYF
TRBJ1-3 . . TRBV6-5 TGTGCCAGCAGGGAGACAGCCTACTCTGGAAACACCATATATTTT CASRETAYSGNTIYF
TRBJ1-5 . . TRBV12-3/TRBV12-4 TGTGCCAGCAGATGGGGCGCGGAGCCCCAGCATTTT CASRWGAEPQHF
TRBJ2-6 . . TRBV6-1 TGTGCCAGCAACCCACCTGGGGGTGGGGCCAACGTCCTGACTTTC CASNPPGGGANVLTF